A selection of T cell receptor beta chains follows, all from one sample in a study of T cell responses to AZD1222 COVID-19 vaccine. The table came from immunoSEQ multiplex PCR; TCRdb's copy has only in-frame clones and leaves some out. This sample has about 83,000 clones, with approximately 85% found just once. The sample was peripheral blood, taken on day 0 of AZD1222 vaccination. The receptors here all came from an adult in good health. CDR3s include the opening cysteine and the closing phenylalanine or tryptophan. D genes are given only for firm matches. The listing skips clone size in some rows; elsewhere it reads once, few, many or a size class.

>TRBD2|NA|TRBJ2-3|TRBV13
CASSSTSGYTDTQYF
>TRBD1|NA|TRBJ2-7|TRBV30
CAWSARDSSYF
>NA|NA|TRBJ2-2|TRBV24-1
CATGISGHANTGELFF
>TRBD1|NA|TRBJ2-7|TRBV7-2
CASSLLGQGLHEQYF
>TRBD2|NA|TRBJ2-5|TRBV5-4
CASSFKLAGGETQYF
>NA|few|TRBJ1-2|TRBV30
CAWSAQSVRLSYGYTF
>NA|NA|TRBJ2-1|TRBV10-1
CASSGGLPTNEQFF
>NA|NA|TRBJ1-1|TRBV11-2
CASSLGWNTEAFF
>TRBD2|NA|TRBJ2-1|TRBV10-3
CAISGKQTSGIYNEQFF
>NA|NA|TRBJ1-3|TRBV2
CASSSSSGNTIYF
>NA|NA|TRBJ1-5|TRBV5-1
CASSLVGSPNQPQHF
>TRBD2|NA|TRBJ2-3|TRBV7-6
CASSLISGGTDTQYF
>NA|once|TRBJ1-5|TRBV19
CASSIDGGGQPQHF
>NA|NA|TRBJ1-3|TRBV10-2
CASSRDGGSGNTIYF
>NA|once|TRBJ1-3|TRBV5-6
CASSLVGSSGNTIYF
>TRBD1|NA|TRBJ1-3|TRBV6-1
CASSEGTGPGNTIYF